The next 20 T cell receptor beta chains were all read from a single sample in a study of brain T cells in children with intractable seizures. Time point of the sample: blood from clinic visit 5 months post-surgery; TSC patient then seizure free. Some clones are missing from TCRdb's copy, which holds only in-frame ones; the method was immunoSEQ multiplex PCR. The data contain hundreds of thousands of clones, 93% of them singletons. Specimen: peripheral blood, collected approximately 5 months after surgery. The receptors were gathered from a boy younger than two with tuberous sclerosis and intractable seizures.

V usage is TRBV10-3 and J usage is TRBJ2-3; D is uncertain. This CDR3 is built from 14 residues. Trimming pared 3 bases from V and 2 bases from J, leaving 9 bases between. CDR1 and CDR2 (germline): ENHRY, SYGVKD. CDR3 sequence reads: CAISDGTFTDTQYF. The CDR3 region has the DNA TGTGCCATCAGTGACGGCACCTTCACAGATACGCAGTATTTT.

The DNA of the CDR3 is TGTGCCAGCAGCTTAGAATTGGGCTCACCCCTCCACTTT. Encoded protein: CASSLELGSPLHF. This rearrangement joins TRBV7-9 to TRBJ1-6; D remains unclear. In germline, CDR1 is SEHNR, CDR2 FQNEAQ (reference sequence). Between the trimmed V and J ends, which lost 1 base and 10 bases, there was a span of 8 bases. This CDR3 contains 13 residues.

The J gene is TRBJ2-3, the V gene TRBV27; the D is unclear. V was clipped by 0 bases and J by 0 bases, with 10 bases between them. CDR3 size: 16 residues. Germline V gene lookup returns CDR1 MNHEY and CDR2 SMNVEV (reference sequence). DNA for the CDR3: TGTGCCAGCAGTTTATCGATGATCCCTAGCACAGATACGCAGTATTTT. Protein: CASSLSMIPSTDTQYF.

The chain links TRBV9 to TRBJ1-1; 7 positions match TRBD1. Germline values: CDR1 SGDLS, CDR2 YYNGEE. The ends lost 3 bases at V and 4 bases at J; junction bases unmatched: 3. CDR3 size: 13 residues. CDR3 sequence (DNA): TGTGCCAGCAGCGCGACAGGGCTCACTGAAGCTTTCTTT. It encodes CASSATGLTEAFF.

Here the CDR3 reads CATGGRDSVNTEAFF. The DNA of the CDR3 is TGTGCCACCGGGGGGCGTGACAGCGTGAACACTGAAGCTTTCTTT. This chain connects TRBV19 to TRBJ1-1; a weak D match, TRBD1 (6 bases). V was clipped by 10 bases and J by 0 bases, with 18 bases between them. The CDR3 length is 15 residues. Germline CDR1 LNHDA, CDR2 SQIVND (reference sequence).

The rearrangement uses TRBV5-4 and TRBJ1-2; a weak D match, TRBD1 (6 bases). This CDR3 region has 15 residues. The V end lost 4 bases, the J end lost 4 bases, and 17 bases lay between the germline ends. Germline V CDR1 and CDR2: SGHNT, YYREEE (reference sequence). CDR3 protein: CASSGGTGWGYGYTF. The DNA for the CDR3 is TGTGCCAGCAGCGGAGGCACAGGGTGGGGCTATGGCTACACCTTC.

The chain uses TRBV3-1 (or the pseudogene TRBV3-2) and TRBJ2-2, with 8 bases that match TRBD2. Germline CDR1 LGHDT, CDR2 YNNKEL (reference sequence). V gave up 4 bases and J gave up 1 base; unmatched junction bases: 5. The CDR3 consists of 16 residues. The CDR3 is CASSPRTSRNTGELFF. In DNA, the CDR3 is TGTGCCAGCAGCCCCCGGACTAGCAGGAACACCGGGGAGCTGTTTTTT.

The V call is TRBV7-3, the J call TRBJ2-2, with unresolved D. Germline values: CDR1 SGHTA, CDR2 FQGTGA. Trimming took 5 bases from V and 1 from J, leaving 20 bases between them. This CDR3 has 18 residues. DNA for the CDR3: TGTGCCAGCAGCCTCAGACCTGTTAGGGTCGTGAACACCGGGGAGCTGTTTTTT. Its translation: CASSLRPVRVVNTGELFF.

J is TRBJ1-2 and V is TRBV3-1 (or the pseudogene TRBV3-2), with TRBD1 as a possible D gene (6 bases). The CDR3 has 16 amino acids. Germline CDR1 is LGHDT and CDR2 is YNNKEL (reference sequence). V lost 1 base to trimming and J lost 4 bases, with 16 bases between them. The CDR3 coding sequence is TGTGCCAGCAGCCAAGTTCTAGGGGGGAGGGGCTATGGCTACACCTTC. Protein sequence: CASSQVLGGRGYGYTF.

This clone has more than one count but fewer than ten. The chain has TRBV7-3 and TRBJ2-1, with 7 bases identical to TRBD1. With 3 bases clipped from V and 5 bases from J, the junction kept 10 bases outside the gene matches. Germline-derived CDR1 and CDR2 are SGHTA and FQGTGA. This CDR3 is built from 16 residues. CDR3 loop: CASSLRGRGSHNEQFF. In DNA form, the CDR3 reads TGTGCCAGCAGCTTGCGAGGCAGGGGGTCACACAATGAGCAGTTCTTC.

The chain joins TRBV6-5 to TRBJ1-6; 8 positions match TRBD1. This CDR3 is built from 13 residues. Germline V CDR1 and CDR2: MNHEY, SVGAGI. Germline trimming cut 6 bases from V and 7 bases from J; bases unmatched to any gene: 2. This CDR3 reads CASRRQGNSPLHF. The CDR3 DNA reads TGTGCCAGCAGAAGACAGGGGAATTCACCCCTCCACTTT.

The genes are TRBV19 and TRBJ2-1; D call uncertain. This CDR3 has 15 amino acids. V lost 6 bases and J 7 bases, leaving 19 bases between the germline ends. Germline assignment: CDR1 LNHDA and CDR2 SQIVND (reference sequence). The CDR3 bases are TGTGCCAGTAGCGGTTGGGCGTCACCCCCAAATGAGCAGTTCTTC. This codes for CASSGWASPPNEQFF.

The CDR3 protein is CASNRLAGAGDTQYF. CDR3 nucleotide sequence: TGTGCCAGCAACAGACTAGCGGGAGCCGGTGATACGCAGTATTTT. The J gene is TRBJ2-3, the V gene TRBV7-2; the match to TRBD2 covers 12 bases. Germline assignment: CDR1 SGHTA and CDR2 FQGNSA. With 7 bases clipped from V and 6 bases from J, the junction kept 8 bases outside the gene matches. The length of the CDR3 is 15 residues.

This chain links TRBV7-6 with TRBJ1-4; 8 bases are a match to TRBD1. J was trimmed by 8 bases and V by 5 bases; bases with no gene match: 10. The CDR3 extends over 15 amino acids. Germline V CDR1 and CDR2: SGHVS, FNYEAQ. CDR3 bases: TGTGCCAGCAGCCTCACTACAGGGGGGAACGAAAAACTGTTTTTT. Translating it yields CASSLTTGGNEKLFF.

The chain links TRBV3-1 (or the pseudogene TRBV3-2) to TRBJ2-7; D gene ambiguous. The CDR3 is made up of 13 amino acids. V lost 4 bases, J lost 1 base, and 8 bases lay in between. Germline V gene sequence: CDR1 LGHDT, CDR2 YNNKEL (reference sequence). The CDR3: CASSPGISYEQYF. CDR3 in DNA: TGTGCCAGCAGCCCTGGTATTTCCTACGAGCAGTACTTC.

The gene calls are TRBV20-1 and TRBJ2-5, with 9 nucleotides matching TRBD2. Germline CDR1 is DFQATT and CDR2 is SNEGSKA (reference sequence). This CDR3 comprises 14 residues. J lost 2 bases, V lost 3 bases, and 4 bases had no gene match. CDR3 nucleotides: TGCAGTGCTAGTAGCGGGAGTGATCAAGAGACCCAGTACTTC. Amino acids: CSASSGSDQETQYF.

CDR3 amino acids: CASSLAETDNYGYTF. The DNA for the CDR3 is TGTGCCAGCAGCTTAGCGGAGACAGATAACTATGGCTACACCTTC. V is TRBV7-6 and J is TRBJ1-2; D perhaps matches TRBD1 (5 bases). CDR3 length: 15 amino acids. The germline V gene encodes CDR1 SGHVS and CDR2 FNYEAQ. The V gene lost 0 bases and the J gene lost 1 base, with 9 bases spanning the gap.

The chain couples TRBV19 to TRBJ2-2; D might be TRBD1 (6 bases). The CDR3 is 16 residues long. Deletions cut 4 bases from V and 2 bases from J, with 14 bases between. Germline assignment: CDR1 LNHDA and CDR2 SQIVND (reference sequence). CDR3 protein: CASSRLPTGNTGELFF. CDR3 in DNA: TGTGCCAGTAGTAGACTTCCGACAGGCAACACCGGGGAGCTGTTTTTT.

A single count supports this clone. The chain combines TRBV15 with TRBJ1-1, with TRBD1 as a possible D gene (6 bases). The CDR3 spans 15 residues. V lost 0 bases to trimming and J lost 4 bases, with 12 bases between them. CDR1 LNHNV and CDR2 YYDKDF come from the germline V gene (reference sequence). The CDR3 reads CATSRDRGGLTEAFF. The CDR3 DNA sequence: TGTGCCACCAGCAGAGATCGGGGGGGGCTCACTGAAGCTTTCTTT.

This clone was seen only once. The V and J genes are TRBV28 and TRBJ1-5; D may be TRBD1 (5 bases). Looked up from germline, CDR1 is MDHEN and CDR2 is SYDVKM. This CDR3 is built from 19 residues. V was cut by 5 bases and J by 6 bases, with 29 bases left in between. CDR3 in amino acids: CASSPGFRAGYLLSQPQHF. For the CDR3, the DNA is TGTGCCAGCAGTCCAGGGTTTCGGGCAGGGTATTTACTAAGTCAGCCCCAGCATTTT.